The 24 T cell receptor beta chains below were found in one sample sequenced in a study of shared clonotypes between healthy human individuals. Some clones are missing from TCRdb's copy, which holds only in-frame ones; the method was immunoSEQ multiplex PCR. Among about half a million clones, 79% were seen once, and the ten largest hold 10% to 15%. Sequenced input: PBMCs. Receptors were obtained from a middle-aged woman in good health. Some clones in this sample may be carry-over from other donors' samples.

This rearrangement joins TRBV7-9 to TRBJ2-1; 10 bases map to TRBD2. CDR1 and CDR2 (germline): SEHNR, FQNEAQ (reference sequence). Trimming took 5 bases from V and 8 from J; bases not matched to a gene: 9. This CDR3 comprises 15 residues. DNA of the CDR3: TGTGCCAGCAGCCCCGGGACTAGCGAGGTCGATGAGCAGTTCTTC. Translated: CASSPGTSEVDEQFF. Using reference TRBV7-9 and TRBJ2-1 for the parts outside the CDR3, the full variable domain is DTGVSQNPRHKITKRGQNVTFRCDPISEHNRLYWYRQTLGQGPEFLTYFQNEAQLEKSRLLSDRFSAERPKGSFSTLEIQRTEQGDSAMYLCASSPGTSEVDEQFFGPGTRLTVL.

This clone was counted once. This sequence joins TRBV18 and TRBJ1-2; tentatively, D is TRBD1 (5 bases). V gave up 2 bases and J gave up 7 bases, with 20 bases separating them. Germline V gene sequence: CDR1 KGHSH, CDR2 LQKENI. CDR3 length: 16 residues. The CDR3 coding sequence is TGTGCCAGCTCACCAGGGACGCGGACGCCGTATGGTGGCTACACCTTC. It is translated as CASSPGTRTPYGGYTF.

The chain couples TRBV19 to TRBJ1-3; D is possibly TRBD1 (5 bases). V lost 7 bases to trimming and J lost 0 bases, with 19 bases between them. The germline CDR1 and CDR2 sequences are LNHDA and SQIVND (reference sequence). The CDR3 extends over 17 amino acids. CDR3 sequence reads: CASTLRGGAGSGNTIYF. CDR3 coding DNA: TGTGCCAGTACCCTGCGGGGAGGGGCCGGCTCTGGAAACACCATATATTTT.

Only a few counts were recorded for this clone. Different DNA sequences within this sample yield the same CDR3. This chain connects TRBV6-1 to TRBJ1-5, with 8 bases lining up with TRBD1. V trimming: 4 bases; J trimming: 0 bases; junction bases outside the gene matches: 2. CDR1 is MNHNS and CDR2 is SASEGT in the germline V gene. The CDR3 spans 15 residues. The DNA for the CDR3 is TGTGCCAGCAGTGGGACAGGGAGTAGCAATCAGCCCCAGCATTTT. Translated, it gives CASSGTGSSNQPQHF.

This clone has just one count. V is TRBV4-2 and J is TRBJ2-2, with 9 nucleotides matching TRBD1. The junction had 8 bases not matched to a gene; V was cut back by 2 bases and J by 1 base. Germline-derived CDR1 and CDR2 are LGHNA and YNFKEQ. The CDR3 consists of 18 residues. As DNA, the CDR3 is TGTGCCAGCAGCCAATTCGACCGGGGACAGGGGAACACCGGGGAGCTGTTTTTT. This sequence encodes CASSQFDRGQGNTGELFF.

The V call is TRBV7-2, the J call TRBJ2-3, with TRBD2 matching over 13 bases. Germline V gene lookup returns CDR1 SGHTA and CDR2 FQGNSA. CDR3 length: 16 amino acids. The junction had 4 bases not matched to a gene; V was cut back by 2 bases and J by 5 bases. CDR3 coding DNA: TGTGCCAGCAGCTTAAGAGGACTAGCGGGAGAAGATACGCAGTATTTT. This encodes CASSLRGLAGEDTQYF.

The chain couples TRBV7-8 to TRBJ1-1; D remains ambiguous. The V and J ends lost 0 bases and 5 bases respectively, with 7 bases between them. The CDR3 has 13 residues. In germline, CDR1 is SGHVS, CDR2 FQNEAQ. The CDR3 spells CASSLAGRTEAFF. CDR3 nucleotide sequence: TGTGCCAGCAGCTTAGCAGGGAGGACTGAAGCTTTCTTT.

This chain links TRBV5-1 with TRBJ2-5; D uncertain. Germline V gives CDR1 SGHRS, CDR2 YFSETQ. V was pared by 2 bases and J by 2 bases, with 10 bases between. The CDR3 length is 14 residues. The CDR3 nucleotides read TGCGCCAGCAGCTTCTATCAGACTCAAGAGACCCAGTACTTC. The encoded protein is CASSFYQTQETQYF.

The chain couples TRBV5-6 to TRBJ2-2, with D maybe TRBD2 (5 bases). There are 16 residues in the CDR3. The V end lost 4 bases, the J end lost 5 bases, and 18 bases lay between the germline ends. CDR1 SGHDT and CDR2 YYEEEE come from the germline V gene. CDR3 amino acids: CASSALAGRWTGELFF. Here the CDR3 DNA reads TGTGCCAGCAGCGCCCTAGCTGGTCGTTGGACCGGGGAGCTGTTTTTT.

This clone was recorded many times. The chain uses TRBV6-4 and TRBJ2-2; the match to TRBD2 covers 8 bases. Germline CDR1 and CDR2: MRHNA and SNTAGT. J was trimmed by 3 bases and V by 0 bases; bases with no gene match: 3. This CDR3 is built from 16 residues. DNA for the CDR3: TGTGCCAGCAGTGACTCGAATAGCGGGGACACCGGGGAGCTGTTTTTT. Translating gives CASSDSNSGDTGELFF.

The rearrangement joins TRBV5-4 to TRBJ2-1, with TRBD2 identical over 12 bases. Per germline, CDR1 SGHNT and CDR2 YYREEE (reference sequence). The CDR3 runs 15 residues. J gave up 4 bases and V 3 bases, and 2 bases lay outside the gene matches. CDR3 amino acids: CASSSTSGGYNEQFF. The CDR3 region has the DNA TGTGCCAGCAGCTCGACTAGCGGGGGTTACAATGAGCAGTTCTTC.

V and J are TRBV14 and TRBJ2-1; 11 positions agree with TRBD2. Germline CDR1 is SGHDN and CDR2 is FVKESK. CDR3 length: 16 residues. J was trimmed by 6 bases and V by 4 bases; bases with no gene match: 8. The CDR3 DNA reads TGTGCCAGCAGCCCCCGACTAGCGGGAATGGTCAATGAGCAGTTCTTC. Translating it yields CASSPRLAGMVNEQFF.

About this clone itself: This same CDR3 is encoded by further DNA sequences in the sample. V gene TRBV15 combines with J gene TRBJ1-1, with 7 positions matching TRBD1. CDR3 size: 13 residues. The germline V gene has CDR1 LNHNV and CDR2 YYDKDF (reference sequence). Losses at the gene ends were 3 bases for V and 4 bases for J; bases not matched to a gene: 2. CDR3 loop: CATSRPGGTEAFF. DNA of the CDR3: TGTGCCACCAGCAGGCCAGGGGGCACTGAAGCTTTCTTT.

V and J are TRBV6-5 and TRBJ2-5, with a weak D call TRBD1 (6 bases). The DNA end lines up better with TRBJ2-7; the J call may be wrong. The germline V gene has CDR1 MNHEY and CDR2 SVGAGI. CDR3 size: 15 residues. The CDR3 DNA sequence: TGTGCCAGCAGTTACTCGGACAGTGATACCTACGAGCAGTACTTC. This codes for CASSYSDSDTYEQYF.

The J gene is TRBJ1-1, the V gene TRBV18; 7 positions match TRBD1. With 3 bases clipped from V and 0 bases from J, the junction kept 7 bases outside the gene matches. CDR1 and CDR2 (germline): KGHSH, LQKENI. The CDR3 spans 16 residues. Here the CDR3 DNA reads TGTGCCAGCTCACCCAGGACAGGAGTCATGAACACTGAAGCTTTCTTT. Amino acids: CASSPRTGVMNTEAFF.

This clone appeared once. The rearrangement uses TRBV6-1 and TRBJ2-5; maybe TRBD1 (5 bases). The germline V gene encodes CDR1 MNHNS and CDR2 SASEGT. This CDR3 contains 13 residues. V gave up 7 bases and J gave up 1 base, with 10 bases separating them. The CDR3 nucleotides are TGTGCCAGCACCCCCCAGGGCCAAGAGACCCAGTACTTC. Translated, it gives CASTPQGQETQYF.

This clone has just a few counts. CDR3 DNA: TGTGCCACCAGCAGAGATCTCCGTGACACTGAAGCTTTCTTT. Amino acid sequence: CATSRDLRDTEAFF. V gene TRBV15 combines with J gene TRBJ1-1; D unresolved. The CDR3 has 14 amino acids. The ends were cut back, 0 bases at V and 3 bases at J, with 8 bases in the middle. The germline CDR1 and CDR2 sequences are LNHNV and YYDKDF (reference sequence). Complete variable domain (other parts from reference TRBV15 and TRBJ1-1): DAMVIQNPRYQVTQFGKPVTLSCSQTLNHNVMYWYQQKSSQAPKLLFHYYDKDFNNEADTPDNFQSRRPNTSFCFLDIRSPGLGDTAMYLCATSRDLRDTEAFFGQGTRLTVV.

The rearrangement uses TRBV10-3 and TRBJ2-1, with D tentatively TRBD2 (5 bases). V was shortened by 4 bases and J by 2 bases, with 12 bases between the two germline ends. The CDR3 totals 15 residues. Germline V CDR1 and CDR2: ENHRY, SYGVKD. Written as DNA, the CDR3 is TGTGCCATCAGTGTGGTAGCGACCACCTACAATGAGCAGTTCTTC. This translates into CAISVVATTYNEQFF.

A word on this clone: This could be a read error, since a much larger clone is one nucleotide away. The same CDR3 arises from other DNA sequences in this sample as well. The chain uses TRBV6-6 and TRBJ2-7; D unclear. V lost 1 base, J lost 3 bases, and 1 base lay in between. Germline-derived CDR1 and CDR2 are MNHNY and SVGAGI (reference sequence). The CDR3 is 11 amino acids. The CDR3 sequence is CASSYFYEQYF. The CDR3 DNA reads TGTGCCAGCAGTTACTTCTACGAGCAGTACTTC.

This clone appeared many times. The chain joins TRBV29-1 to TRBJ2-7; D may be TRBD1 or TRBD2 (5 bases each). Trimming stripped 7 bases from V and 6 bases from J, with 22 bases between. This CDR3 has 14 amino acids. The germline V gene encodes CDR1 SQVTM and CDR2 ANQGSEA. CDR3 in amino acids: CSATMSGAAVEQYF. The CDR3 nucleotides are TGCAGCGCTACTATGTCCGGGGCCGCGGTCGAGCAGTACTTC.

This CDR3 reads CASSEWASGPSSYNEQFF. CDR3 DNA sequence: TGTGCCAGCAGTGAATGGGCTAGCGGCCCGAGCTCCTACAATGAGCAGTTCTTC. The chain is built from TRBV2 and TRBJ2-1; TRBD2 matches at 7 bases. Germline trimming cut 2 bases from V and 0 bases from J; bases unmatched to any gene: 10. Germline V gene lookup returns CDR1 SNHLY and CDR2 FYNNEI. The CDR3 spans 18 residues.

The chain carries TRBV27 and TRBJ2-3; TRBD2 aligns across 11 bases. With 5 bases clipped from V and 4 bases from J, the junction kept 8 bases outside the gene matches. The CDR3 extends over 16 amino acids. Germline loops: CDR1 MNHEY, CDR2 SMNVEV (reference sequence). In DNA form, the CDR3 reads TGTGCCAGCAGTCTCCTCCTAGCGGGAGGCCCAGATACGCAGTATTTT. This sequence encodes CASSLLLAGGPDTQYF.

This clone was seen a few times. The J gene is TRBJ1-2, the V gene TRBV10-2, with 10 nucleotides matching TRBD1. The CDR3 is 13 amino acids. The V gene's germline CDR1 is WSHSY and CDR2 SAAADI. V shed 4 bases and J 7 bases; nucleotides not matched to a gene: 3. Here the CDR3 reads CASSGDRGGGYTF. The CDR3 DNA is TGCGCCAGCAGTGGGGACAGGGGAGGTGGCTACACCTTC.

The CDR3 region is CASSVVGANTGELFF. As DNA, the CDR3 is TGTGCCAGCAGCGTAGTCGGGGCGAACACCGGGGAGCTGTTTTTT. The chain couples TRBV9 to TRBJ2-2; maybe TRBD2 (5 bases). V lost 0 bases and J 0 bases, leaving 6 bases between the germline ends. The CDR3 is 15 amino acids. Germline-derived CDR1 and CDR2 are SGDLS and YYNGEE.